This TCR beta chain was captured by sequencing in a study of chemoradiotherapy in HPV16-positive cancers. Study conclusions and caveats: HPV-specific T cells were functionally defined from only a couple of HPV16-positive patients. Candidate HPV-specific clones and E7-related TCR motifs grew in tumor during treatment.

The table came from immunoSEQ multiplex PCR; TCRdb's copy has only in-frame clones and leaves some out. The repertoire holds about 35,000 clones, with roughly 90% as singletons. Germline CDR1 is SGHRS and CDR2 is YFSETQ. This CDR3 contains 14 residues. V was cut by 0 bases and J by 6 bases, with 9 bases left in between. With regard to this clone: The antigen remains undetermined.

Samples were taken several times over chemoradiotherapy. The chain links TRBV5-1 to TRBJ2-2; D remains ambiguous. The TCR comes from a human donor with HPV-associated anogenital cancer. The sample in question was blood, obtained from a patient who underwent chemoradiotherapy. The DNA for the CDR3 is TGCGCCAGCAGCTTGGAAGGACCGCCCGGGGAGCTGTTTTTT. Protein product: CASSLEGPPGELFF.